The T cell receptor beta chain under discussion was sequenced for a study of shared clonotypes between healthy human individuals. The wider study: Every donor yielded three CD4 naive, three CD4 memory, two CD8 naive and one CD8 memory plate. Study-level findings and limits: Sharing across four donors was highest in naive CD4 (roughly 5%) and lowest in memory CD8 (about 0.4%).

Worth noting for this clone: Antigen specificity is unknown.

Naive CD8 cells lacked CD45RO and underwent positive selection for CCR7, leaving out terminally differentiated effector memory CD45RA+ cells. Sorted-subset replicate PCR reactions contained roughly 200 ng DNA, corresponding to some 29,000 T cell genomes. Libraries were prepared by immunoSEQ multiplex PCR; TCRdb keeps only in-frame clonotypes and omits some of them. There are around 550,000 clones in the sample; about 95% occur only once, and approximately 0.11% lies in the top ten. Deletions cut 4 bases from V and 6 bases from J, with 10 bases between. Looked up from germline, CDR1 is SGHDN and CDR2 is FVKESK. CDR3 length: 12 amino acids.

The TCR sequence derives from a woman aged 25-40 years in good health. The chain combines TRBV14 with TRBJ2-7, with D uncertain. The sample consisted of naive CD8+ T cells sorted from blood. Here the CDR3 reads CASSLPAGEQYF. Written as DNA, the CDR3 is TGTGCCAGCAGCCTCCCCGCCGGCGAGCAGTACTTC.